Detailed here is one T cell receptor (beta chain). Being one base from a much bigger clone, this may be a read error. The record originates from a study of T cells in Graves' hyperthyroidism and ophthalmopathy. Amplification yielded TCR beta CDR3 regions, with RNA transcripts as the source. First-round RT-PCR targeting the TCR CDR3 was performed with the HTBI primer set. MiXCR was run by TCRdb on the multiplex PCR reads, yielding one entry per CDR3 protein. The sample has fewer than 500,000 distinct CDR3 sequences, less than 15% seen once. This CDR3 has 14 residues. The germline gives CDR1 ENHRY, CDR2 SYGVKD.

This TCR was recovered from a man younger than 40 with Graves' hyperthyroidism that later progressed to Graves' ophthalmopathy. The chain is built from TRBV10-3 and TRBJ1-2, with TRBD1 matching over 7 bases. Material: blood. CDR3 region: CATSVGQDNYGYTF. CDR3 DNA: TGTGCCACCAGTGTAGGACAGGATAACTATGGCTACACCTTC.